This TCR beta chain was captured in a study of cytomegalovirus exposure and HLA in healthy donors. Whole-study context: Within the Caucasian-associated ancestry cluster were 81% of the roughly 400 genotyped donors. Broader study findings: Later genetic work tied a missense DCLRE1C variant to beta-chain V and J trimming. As a later analysis revealed, most CMV-associated TCR beta chains appeared HLA-restricted.

Primers included in the PCR were 60 Vbeta and 13 Jbeta primers. Method: immunoSEQ multiplex PCR; TCRdb's copy keeps in-frame clones and lacks some. The table shows roughly 120,000 clones, with around three quarters occurring only once. Comments on this clone: What it binds is not known.

This clonotype was obtained from a male donor in good health and CMV-seronegative. Sequenced material: PBMCs.

CDR3 in DNA: TGTGCCAGCAGACCGGACAGCTACGAGCAGTACTTC. Translating it yields CASRPDSYEQYF. The chain recombines TRBV28 with TRBJ2-7; D possibly corresponds to TRBD1 (6 bases). The ends were cut back, 6 bases at V and 3 bases at J, with 9 bases in the middle. This CDR3 comprises 12 residues. CDR1 is MDHEN, CDR2 SYDVKM, per germline. Filled out from reference TRBV28 and TRBJ2-7, the complete variable domain reads DVKVTQSSRYLVKRTGEKVFLECVQDMDHENMFWYRQDPGLGLRLIYFSYDVKMKEKGDIPEGYSVSREKKERFSLILESASTNQTSMYLCASRPDSYEQYFGPGTRLTVT.